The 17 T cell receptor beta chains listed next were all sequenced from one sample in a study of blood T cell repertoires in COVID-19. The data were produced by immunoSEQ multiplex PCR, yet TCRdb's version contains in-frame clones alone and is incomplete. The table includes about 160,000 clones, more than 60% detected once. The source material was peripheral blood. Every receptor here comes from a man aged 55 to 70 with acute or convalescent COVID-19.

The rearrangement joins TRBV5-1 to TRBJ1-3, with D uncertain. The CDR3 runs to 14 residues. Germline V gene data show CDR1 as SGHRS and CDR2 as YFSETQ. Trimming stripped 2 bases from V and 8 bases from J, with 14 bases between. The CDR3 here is CASSFGEIVDTIYF. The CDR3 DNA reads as TGCGCCAGCAGCTTTGGGGAGATCGTGGACACCATATATTTT.

The CDR3 loop reads CASSFGIPSGNTIYF. The CDR3 nucleotides read TGTGCCAGCAGCTTTGGCATACCCTCTGGAAACACCATATATTTT. The chain combines TRBV7-9 with TRBJ1-3; D ambiguous. V dropped 3 bases and J dropped 0 bases, with 9 bases sitting between them. Germline CDR1 reads SEHNR; CDR2 reads FQNEAQ (reference sequence). CDR3 size: 15 residues.

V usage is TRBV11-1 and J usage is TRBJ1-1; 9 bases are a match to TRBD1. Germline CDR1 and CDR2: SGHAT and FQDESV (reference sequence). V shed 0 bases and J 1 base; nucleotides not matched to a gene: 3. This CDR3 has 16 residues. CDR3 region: CASSLALTGGNTEAFF. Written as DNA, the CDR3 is TGTGCCAGCAGCTTAGCGCTGACAGGGGGGAACACTGAAGCTTTCTTT. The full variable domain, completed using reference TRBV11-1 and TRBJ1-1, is EAEVAQSPRYKITEKSQAVAFWCDPISGHATLYWYRQILGQGPELLVQFQDESVVDDSQLPKDRFSAERLKGVDSTLKIQPAELGDSAMYLCASSLALTGGNTEAFFGQGTRLTVV.

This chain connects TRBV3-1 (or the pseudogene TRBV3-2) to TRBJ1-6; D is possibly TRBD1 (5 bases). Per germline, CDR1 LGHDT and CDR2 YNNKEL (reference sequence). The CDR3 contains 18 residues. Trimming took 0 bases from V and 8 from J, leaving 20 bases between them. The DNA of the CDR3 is TGTGCCAGCAGCCAAGATGCTCGCTCCGGCAGGGCTGATTCACCCCTCCACTTT. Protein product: CASSQDARSGRADSPLHF.

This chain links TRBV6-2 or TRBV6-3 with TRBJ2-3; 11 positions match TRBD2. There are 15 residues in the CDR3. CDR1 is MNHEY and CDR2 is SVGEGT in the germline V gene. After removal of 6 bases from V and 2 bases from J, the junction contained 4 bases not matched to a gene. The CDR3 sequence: CASSSGLADTDTQYF. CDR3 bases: TGTGCCAGCAGCTCGGGACTAGCGGACACAGATACGCAGTATTTT.

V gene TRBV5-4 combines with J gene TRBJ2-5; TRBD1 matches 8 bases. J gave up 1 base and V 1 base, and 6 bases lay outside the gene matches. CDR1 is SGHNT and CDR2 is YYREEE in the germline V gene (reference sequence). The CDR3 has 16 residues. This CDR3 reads CASSLRDRPFQETQYF. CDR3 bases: TGTGCCAGCAGCTTGCGGGACAGGCCCTTCCAAGAGACCCAGTACTTC.

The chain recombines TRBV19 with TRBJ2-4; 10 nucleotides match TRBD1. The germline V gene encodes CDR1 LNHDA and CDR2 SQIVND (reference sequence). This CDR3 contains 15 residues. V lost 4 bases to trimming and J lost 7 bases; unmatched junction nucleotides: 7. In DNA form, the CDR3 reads TGTGCCAGTAGTACGGGACAGGGGTCGGGGAACATTCAGTACTTC. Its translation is CASSTGQGSGNIQYF.

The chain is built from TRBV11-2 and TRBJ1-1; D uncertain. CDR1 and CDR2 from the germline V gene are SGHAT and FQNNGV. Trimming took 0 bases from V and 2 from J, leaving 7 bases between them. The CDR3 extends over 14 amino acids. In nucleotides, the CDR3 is TGTGCCAGCAGCTTAGAAAGAGTAAACACTGAAGCTTTCTTT. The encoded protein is CASSLERVNTEAFF.

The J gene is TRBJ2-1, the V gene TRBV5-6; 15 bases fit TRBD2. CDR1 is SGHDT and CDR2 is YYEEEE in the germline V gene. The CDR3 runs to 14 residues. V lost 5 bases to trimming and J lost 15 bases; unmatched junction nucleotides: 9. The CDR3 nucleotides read TGTGCCAGCAGATCTCGGACTAGCGGGGGGGCTTGGTTCTTC. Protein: CASRSRTSGGAWFF.

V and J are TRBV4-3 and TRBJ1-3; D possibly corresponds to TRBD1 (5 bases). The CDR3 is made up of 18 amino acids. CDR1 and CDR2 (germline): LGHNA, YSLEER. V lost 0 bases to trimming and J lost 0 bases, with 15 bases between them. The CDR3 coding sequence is TGCGCCAGCAGCCAAGATCTTTTCAGGGCAGGCTCTGGAAACACCATATATTTT. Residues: CASSQDLFRAGSGNTIYF.

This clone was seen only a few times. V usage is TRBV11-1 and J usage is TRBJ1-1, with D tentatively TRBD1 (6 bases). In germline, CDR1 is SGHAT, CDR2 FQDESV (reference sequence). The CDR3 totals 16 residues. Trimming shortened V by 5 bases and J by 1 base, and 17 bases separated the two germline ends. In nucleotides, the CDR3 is TGTGCCAGCAGCGCCAAGACAGGTCAGGGGAACACTGAAGCTTTCTTT. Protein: CASSAKTGQGNTEAFF. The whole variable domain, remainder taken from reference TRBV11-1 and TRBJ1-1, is EAEVAQSPRYKITEKSQAVAFWCDPISGHATLYWYRQILGQGPELLVQFQDESVVDDSQLPKDRFSAERLKGVDSTLKIQPAELGDSAMYLCASSAKTGQGNTEAFFGQGTRLTVV.

In nucleotides, the CDR3 is TGTGCCAGCAGCCCTGGGGACAGGGTGATTACTGAAGCTTTCTTT. This encodes CASSPGDRVITEAFF. This chain joins TRBV9 and TRBJ1-1; TRBD1 aligns across 9 bases. The length of the CDR3 is 15 residues. With V trimmed by 4 bases and J by 5 bases, 9 bases remained unmatched. From germline, CDR1 is SGDLS and CDR2 YYNGEE.

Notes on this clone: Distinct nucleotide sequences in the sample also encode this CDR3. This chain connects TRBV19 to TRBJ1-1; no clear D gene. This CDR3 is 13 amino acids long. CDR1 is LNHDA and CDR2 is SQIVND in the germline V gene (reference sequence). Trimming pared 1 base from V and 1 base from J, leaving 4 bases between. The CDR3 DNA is TGTGCCAGTAGTATAGGAGGGAACACTGAAGCTTTCTTT. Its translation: CASSIGGNTEAFF.

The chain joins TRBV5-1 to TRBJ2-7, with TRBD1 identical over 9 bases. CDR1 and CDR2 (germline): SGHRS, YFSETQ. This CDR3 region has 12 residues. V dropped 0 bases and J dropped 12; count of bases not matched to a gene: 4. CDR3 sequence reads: CASSLGTGQGYF. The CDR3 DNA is TGCGCCAGCAGCTTGGGGACGGGACAGGGGTACTTC. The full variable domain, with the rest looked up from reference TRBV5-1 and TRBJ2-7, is KAGVTQTPRYLIKTRGQQVTLSCSPISGHRSVSWYQQTPGQGLQFLFEYFSETQRNKGNFPGRFSGRQFSNSRSEMNVSTLELGDSALYLCASSLGTGQGYFGPGTRLTVT.

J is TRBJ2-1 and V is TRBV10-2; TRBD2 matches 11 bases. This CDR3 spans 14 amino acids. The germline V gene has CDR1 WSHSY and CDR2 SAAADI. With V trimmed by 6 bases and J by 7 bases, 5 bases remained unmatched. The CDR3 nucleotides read TGCGCCAGCAGCATTAGCGGGGGGGTGAATGAGCAGTTCTTC. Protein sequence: CASSISGGVNEQFF.

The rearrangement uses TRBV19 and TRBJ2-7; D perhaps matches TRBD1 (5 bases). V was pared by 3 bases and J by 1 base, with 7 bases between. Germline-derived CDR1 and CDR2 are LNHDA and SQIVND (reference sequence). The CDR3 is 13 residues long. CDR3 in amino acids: CASSIRESYEQYF. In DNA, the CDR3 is TGTGCCAGTAGTATCAGGGAATCCTACGAGCAGTACTTC.

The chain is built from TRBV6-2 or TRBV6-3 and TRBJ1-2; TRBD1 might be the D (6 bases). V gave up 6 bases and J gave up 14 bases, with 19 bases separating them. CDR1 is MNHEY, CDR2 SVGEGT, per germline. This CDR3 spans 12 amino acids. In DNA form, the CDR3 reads TGTGCCAGCAGCTCTTTTGGGACATATAGAACCTTC. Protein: CASSSFGTYRTF.